This TCR beta chain was identified during a study of T cell changes during pregnancy in multiple sclerosis. The table came from immunoSEQ multiplex PCR; TCRdb's copy has only in-frame clones and leaves some out. The sample yields roughly 93,000 clones, less than 95% seen once. This clonotype was sampled from a female donor in good health, enrolled as a control in a pregnancy study. Specimen: peripheral blood, collected in the first trimester of pregnancy.

Written as DNA, the CDR3 is TGTGCCAGCAGTGAAGGGGAGCGTTCCTACGAGCAGTACTTC. Encoded protein: CASSEGERSYEQYF. V gene TRBV2 combines with J gene TRBJ2-7; TRBD2 is a possible D gene (5 bases). Trimming cost V 1 base and J 1 base, with 8 bases left between them. The CDR3 covers 14 residues. Germline CDR1 is SNHLY and CDR2 is FYNNEI.